This entry concerns a single TCR beta chain. No antigen is known for it. Base qualities were left out, and no much larger clone turns up one base away. These data belong to a study of untreated major depressive disorder (dated by TCRdb to the late 2010s). Context from the whole study: In this cross-sectional case-control comparison, antidepressant-free major depressive disorder patients and individually matched non-depressed controls were compared on T cell phenotype and TCR repertoire. Differences in Vbeta 5.1, Vbeta 11 and Vbeta 22 usage observed by flow cytometry in the whole cohort were followed up by sequencing.

The investigation overall reported the following: In CD4+ T cells, sequencing confirmed that depressed patients used TRBV05-01 (Vbeta 5.1) more than controls did, with a one-tailed test giving p = 0.040. Strict matching and exclusion criteria produced a comparatively small study sample, limiting generalizability of findings. The top five TRBV05-01 clones in every sequenced subject were all private clones. In the sequencing data, TRBV25-01 and TRBV02-01 usage matched the flow-cytometry pattern but was not statistically significant. For the sequencing comparisons, planned one-tailed tests were run on just three Vbeta families that had been chosen in advance.

The Qiagen DNeasy Blood and Tissue Kit was used to extract total genomic DNA from purified CD4+ T cells. Amplification and sequencing of the TCRbeta CDR3 region, as defined according to IMGT, were carried out with immunoSEQ immunosequencing protocols. The original methods were these. Raw sequence data were preprocessed by the immunoSEQ service for PCR and sequencing error correction. Data were loaded into the immunoSEQ Analyzer and further analyzed with VDJtools v1.0.7. The paired Wilcoxon signed-rank test was applied to assess differences between patients and controls. Here the immuneACCESS table is served through TCRdb, limited to in-frame sequences with V and J called. Missing clones are a known gap in these copies; in checked studies unresolved V genes cover under half, and the rest lacks a known reason. V and J calls and clone size come straight from that table; D and trimming were deduced from the DNA. The sample table records 10,000 to 15,000 clones; 85% to 95% of these occur just once. The top ten constitute more than 0.75% of the sample.

Every depressed patient was matched in pairs with a non-depressed control on sex, age, current smoking status and body mass index. European descent was reported for all participants. Patients had a DSM-IV diagnosis of major depressive disorder with a Hamilton Rating Scale for Depression score of at least 18. For at least 8 weeks before enrollment, patients had taken no psychiatric medication of any kind, antidepressants included. Among patients, depression severity was moderate to severe. Major medical conditions, Axis I/II comorbidities, regular medication or illicit drug use, and drinking over 100 g alcohol a week were all grounds for excluding any participant. From each participant, about 30 ml of peripheral blood was collected into EDTA tubes. Thawed PBMCs underwent magnetic negative selection with the BD IMag Human CD4 T Lymphocyte Enrichment Set to purify CD4+ T cells. A purity of around 94% was typically achieved with the CD4+ enrichment method, as confirmed by flow cytometry. A subgroup of five case-control pairs, chosen blind to chemokine receptor expression and flow-cytometric repertoire skewing results, underwent TCRbeta sequencing. Every blood sample was taken in the morning at 8:00 a.m., and Ficoll-Hypaque gradient centrifugation was used to isolate PBMCs. PBMCs were cryopreserved by gradual cooling to -80°C and stored in liquid nitrogen until assayed.

The germline V gene sets CDR1 to SGHVS and CDR2 to FQNEAQ. The junction carries 7 bases between V and J, which are trimmed by 0 bases and 2 bases respectively. From cysteine to phenylalanine, the CDR3 is 14 amino acids long. Of all the DNA, just the CDR3 is kept, 42 bases in frame from base 1. This chain is built from TRBV7-8 and TRBJ1-2; TRBD1 is a weak D gene call, 5 bases matching. What was sequenced was CD4+ T cells from PBMCs. This receptor was identified in a man aged 25 to 45 with major depressive disorder. The bases read TGTGCCAGCAGCTTAGCAGAGGGGAACTATGGCTACACCTTC. This yields the protein CASSLAEGNYGYTF.